This entry concerns a single T cell receptor beta chain. Patients of the Seattle cohort, enrolled during active infection, were followed longitudinally. Generated by immunoSEQ multiplex PCR, the TCRdb table keeps only in-frame clones and is missing some. The sample holds about 95,000 clones, 89% seen once. This CDR3 has 12 residues. Trimming took 5 bases from V and 8 from J, leaving 12 bases between them. The data originate from a study of blood T cell repertoires in COVID-19. Study in general: There were acute and convalescent COVID-19 samples, and they came from the United States, Italy and Spain.

The sequence was obtained from a man aged 55 to 70 with COVID-19, enrolled during active disease. The rearrangement links TRBV12-3 or TRBV12-4 to TRBJ1-2; D remains ambiguous. Input material: peripheral blood. The CDR3 here is CASSIEQRGYTF. CDR3 nucleotide sequence: TGTGCCAGCAGTATCGAACAGAGAGGCTACACCTTC.